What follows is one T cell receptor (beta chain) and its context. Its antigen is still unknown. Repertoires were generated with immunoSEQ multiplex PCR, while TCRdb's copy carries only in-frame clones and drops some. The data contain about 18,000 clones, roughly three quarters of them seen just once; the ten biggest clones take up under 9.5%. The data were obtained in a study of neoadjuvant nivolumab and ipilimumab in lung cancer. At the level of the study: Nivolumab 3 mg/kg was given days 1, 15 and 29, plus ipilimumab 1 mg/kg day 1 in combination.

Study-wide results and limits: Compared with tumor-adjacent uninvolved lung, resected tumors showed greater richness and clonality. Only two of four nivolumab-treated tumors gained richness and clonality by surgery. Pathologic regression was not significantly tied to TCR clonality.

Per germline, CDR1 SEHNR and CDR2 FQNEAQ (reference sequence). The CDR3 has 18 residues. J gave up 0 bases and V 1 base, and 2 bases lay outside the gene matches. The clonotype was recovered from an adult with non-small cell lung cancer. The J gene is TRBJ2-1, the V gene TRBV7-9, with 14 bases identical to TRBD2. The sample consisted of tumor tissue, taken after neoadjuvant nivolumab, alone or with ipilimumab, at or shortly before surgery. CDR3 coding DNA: TGTGCCAGCAGCTTAGGACTAGCGGGGGGGGACTCCTACAATGAGCAGTTCTTC. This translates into CASSLGLAGGDSYNEQFF.